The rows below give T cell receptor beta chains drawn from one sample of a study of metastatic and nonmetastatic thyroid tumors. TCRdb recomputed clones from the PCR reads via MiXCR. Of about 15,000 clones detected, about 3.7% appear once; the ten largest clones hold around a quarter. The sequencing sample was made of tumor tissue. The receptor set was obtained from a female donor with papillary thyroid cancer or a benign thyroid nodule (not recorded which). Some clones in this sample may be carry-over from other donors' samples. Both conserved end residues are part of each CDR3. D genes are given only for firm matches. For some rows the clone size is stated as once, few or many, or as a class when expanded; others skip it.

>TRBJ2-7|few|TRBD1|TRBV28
TGTGCCAGCACCACGACAGGGGATGCCTACGAGCAGTACTTC
CASTTTGDAYEQYF
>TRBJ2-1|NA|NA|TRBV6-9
TGTGCCAGCAGTTACGCGACCGACGGCGCCACAAAACAGTTCTTC
CASSYATDGATKQFF
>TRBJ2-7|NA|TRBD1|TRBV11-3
TGTGCCAGCAGCTTAGAGGACAGGAGAGCCTACGAGCAGTACTTC
CASSLEDRRAYEQYF
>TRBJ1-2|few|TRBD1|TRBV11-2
TGTGCCAGCAGCTTAGGGGACAGGGTCGGCTATGGCTACACCTTC
CASSLGDRVGYGYTF
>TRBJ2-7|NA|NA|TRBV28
TGTGCCAGCAGTCGGAAAAACGAGCAGTACTTC
CASSRKNEQYF
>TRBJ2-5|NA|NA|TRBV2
TGTGCCAGCAGTGTTGGGGTGGAGACCCAGTACTTC
CASSVGVETQYF
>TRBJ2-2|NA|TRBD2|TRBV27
TGTGCCAGCAGTTTAATAGCGGGAGGGTCGAACACCGGGGAGCTGTTTTTT
CASSLIAGGSNTGELFF
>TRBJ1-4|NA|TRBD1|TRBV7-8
TGTGCCAGCAGCCCGACAGGGCGGGGAGAAAAACTGTTTTTT
CASSPTGRGEKLFF
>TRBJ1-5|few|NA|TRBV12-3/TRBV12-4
TGTGCCAGCGGGTGGTGGAATACAGGAGCTAACAATCAGCCCCAGCATTTT
CASGWWNTGANNQPQHF
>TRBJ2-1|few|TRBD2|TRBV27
TGTGTCAGCAGTAAGGGACTAGCGGGAAACAATGAGCAGTTCTTC
CVSSKGLAGNNEQFF
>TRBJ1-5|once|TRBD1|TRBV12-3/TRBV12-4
TGTGCCAGCAGTCCACAGGGGTCTCGTCAGCCCCAGCATTTT
CASSPQGSRQPQHF
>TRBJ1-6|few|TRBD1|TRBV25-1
TGTGCCAGCAGTCCTCCTTTGGGACAGCCAAATTCACCCCTCCACTTT
CASSPPLGQPNSPLHF
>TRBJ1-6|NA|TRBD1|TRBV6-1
TGTGCCAGCAGTGAAACCCCGGACAGGGGGCCCGAAAATTCACCCCTCCACTTT
CASSETPDRGPENSPLHF
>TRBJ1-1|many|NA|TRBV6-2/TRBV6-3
TGTGCCAGCAACCCTCAGGGATTGAACACTGAAGCTTTCTTT
CASNPQGLNTEAFF
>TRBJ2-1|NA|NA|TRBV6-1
TGTGCCAGCACCATAGGGCCCCGGCAGGTATACAATGAGCAGTTCTTC
CASTIGPRQVYNEQFF
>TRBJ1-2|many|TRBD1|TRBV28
TGTGCCAGCAGCCCAGCGGGTCCGACAGGGTATGGCTACACCTTC
CASSPAGPTGYGYTF
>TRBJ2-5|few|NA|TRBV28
TGTGCCAGCAGTTTATCGGATTTTCTAAACACTCAAGAGACCCAGTACTTC
CASSLSDFLNTQETQYF
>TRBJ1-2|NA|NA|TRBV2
TGTGCCAGCAGTGATGGGAGGGATTATGGCTACACCTTC
CASSDGRDYGYTF
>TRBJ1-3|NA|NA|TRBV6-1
TGTGCCAGCAGTGTACGGGGAAACACCATATATTTT
CASSVRGNTIYF
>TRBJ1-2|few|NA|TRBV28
TGTGCCAGCAGTTTAAGCGGGATCTATGGCTACACCTTC
CASSLSGIYGYTF
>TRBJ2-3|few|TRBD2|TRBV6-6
TGTGCCAGCAGTTACTCGACTAGCGGCACAGATACGCAGTATTTT
CASSYSTSGTDTQYF
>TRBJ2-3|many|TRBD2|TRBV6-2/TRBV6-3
TGTGCCAGCAGTTTGACTAGCGGGAGCACAGATACGCAGTATTTT
CASSLTSGSTDTQYF
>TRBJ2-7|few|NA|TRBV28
TGTGCCAGCAGCACACCCGGGACACTGAACTACGAGCAGTACTTC
CASSTPGTLNYEQYF
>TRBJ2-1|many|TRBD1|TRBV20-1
TGCAGTGCCAAGACCCAGAGGACAGGGGACAATGAGCAGTTCTTC
CSAKTQRTGDNEQFF
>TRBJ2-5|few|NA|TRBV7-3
TGTGCCAGCAGCATCACACGGTTTTTCTTC
CASSITRFFF
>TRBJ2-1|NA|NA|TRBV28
TGTGCCAGCAGTTTATTACCCTACAATGAGCAGTTCTTC
CASSLLPYNEQFF
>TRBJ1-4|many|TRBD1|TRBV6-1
TGTGCCATCCAGGTCGGGACAGCAAATGAAAAACTGTTTTTT
CAIQVGTANEKLFF
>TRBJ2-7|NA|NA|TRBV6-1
TGTGCCAGCAGTCCCCGAACAGGGTCCGAGCAGTACTTC
CASSPRTGSEQYF
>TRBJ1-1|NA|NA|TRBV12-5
TGTGCTAGTTGTTTGCCCCTAAGGGACTCGAACACTGAAGCTTTCTTT
CASCLPLRDSNTEAFF
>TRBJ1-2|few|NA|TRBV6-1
TGTGCCAGCATTCAGGCCCTCGGTGGCTACACCTTC
CASIQALGGYTF
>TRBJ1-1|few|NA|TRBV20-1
TGCAGTGCCCCTGCCGGGAGGCCCCGGAGCACTGAAGCTTTCTTT
CSAPAGRPRSTEAFF
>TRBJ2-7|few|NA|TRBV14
TGTGCCAGCAGCCAGGGGGGGCCTAGCGGATCCTACGAGCAGTACTTC
CASSQGGPSGSYEQYF
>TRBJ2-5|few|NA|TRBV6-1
TGTGCCAGCAGCCCTACCCTCCATGGGAGCCAAGAGACCCAGTACTTC
CASSPTLHGSQETQYF
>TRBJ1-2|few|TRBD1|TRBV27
TGTGCCAGCAGAGAGAGCCGGGACAGGGGGCATGGCTACACCTTC
CASRESRDRGHGYTF
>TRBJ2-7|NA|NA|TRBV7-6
TGTGCCAGCAGCCTAGCACCCGACCCCAGCTACGAGCAGTACTTC
CASSLAPDPSYEQYF
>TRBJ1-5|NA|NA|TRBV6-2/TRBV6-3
TGTGCCTGCAGTGTCCACATCGATAGCAATCAGCCCCAGCATTTT
CACSVHIDSNQPQHF
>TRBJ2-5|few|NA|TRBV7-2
TGTGCCAGCAGCTTAATTGGAGGGTTGTACCAAGAGACACAGTACTTC
CASSLIGGLYQETQYF
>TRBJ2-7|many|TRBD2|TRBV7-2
TGTGCCAGCAGCTTTCGAGTAGCGGGAGGTGACGAGCAGTACTTC
CASSFRVAGGDEQYF
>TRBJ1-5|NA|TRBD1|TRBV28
TGTGCCAGCAGCCCCGGACAGGGGAGTCAGCCCCAGCATTTT
CASSPGQGSQPQHF
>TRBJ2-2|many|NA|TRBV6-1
TGTGCCAGCCAAGCCGGGGGGCTTGAGACCGGGGAGCTGTTTTTT
CASQAGGLETGELFF
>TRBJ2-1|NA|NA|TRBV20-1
TGCAGTGCTAGAGCATACAAACAGCAGTTCTTC
CSARAYKQQFF
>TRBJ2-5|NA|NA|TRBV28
TGTGCCAGCAGTCCCCCACAGGGTTGGGAGACCCAGTACTTC
CASSPPQGWETQYF
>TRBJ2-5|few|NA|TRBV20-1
TGCAGTGCTAGAGTCCCCTACCCCCGGGAGACCCAGTACTTC
CSARVPYPRETQYF
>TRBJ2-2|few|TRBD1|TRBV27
TGTGCCAGCAGTTTATCAGACAGGGGGACCGGGGAGCTGTTTTTT
CASSLSDRGTGELFF
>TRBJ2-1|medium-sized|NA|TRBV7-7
TGTGCTAGCAGCCCCGGACTACTTAATGAGCAGTTCTTC
CASSPGLLNEQFF
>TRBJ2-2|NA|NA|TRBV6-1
TGTGCCAGCAGTCCCCCCGGGTCGAACACCGGGGAGCTGTTTTTT
CASSPPGSNTGELFF
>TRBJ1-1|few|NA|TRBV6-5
TGTGCCAGCAGTTACTCGACGGGGTCTGACACTGAAGCTTTCTTT
CASSYSTGSDTEAFF
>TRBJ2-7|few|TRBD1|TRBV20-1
TGCAGTGCTTTGACAGGGGATCGCTACGAGCAGTACTTC
CSALTGDRYEQYF
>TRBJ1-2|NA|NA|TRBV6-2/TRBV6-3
TGTGCCAGCAATGCCGGGACACCCCTGAAGGGAGGCTACACCTTC
CASNAGTPLKGGYTF
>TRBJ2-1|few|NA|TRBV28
TGTGCCAGCAGTTTACGGAGGAATGAGCAGTTCTTC
CASSLRRNEQFF
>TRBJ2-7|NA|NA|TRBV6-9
TGTGCCAGTAGTTGGTCGTTCTACGAGCAGTACTTC
CASSWSFYEQYF